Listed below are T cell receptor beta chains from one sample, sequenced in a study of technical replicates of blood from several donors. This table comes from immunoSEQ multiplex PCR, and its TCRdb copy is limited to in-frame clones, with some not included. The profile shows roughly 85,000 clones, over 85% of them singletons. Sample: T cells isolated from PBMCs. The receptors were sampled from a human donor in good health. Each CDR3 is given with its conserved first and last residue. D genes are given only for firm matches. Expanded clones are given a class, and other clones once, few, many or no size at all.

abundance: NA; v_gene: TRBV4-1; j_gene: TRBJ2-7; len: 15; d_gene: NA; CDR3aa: CASSQRRVGEDEQYF; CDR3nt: TGCGCCAGCAGCCAAAGGAGGGTGGGCGAGGACGAGCAGTACTTC
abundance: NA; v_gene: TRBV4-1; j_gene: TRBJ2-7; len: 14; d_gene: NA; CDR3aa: CASSPMGSSYEQYF; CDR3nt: TGCGCCAGCAGCCCCATGGGCAGCTCCTACGAGCAGTACTTC
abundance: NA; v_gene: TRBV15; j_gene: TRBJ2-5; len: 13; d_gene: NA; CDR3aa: CATSRDLAETQYF; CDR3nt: TGTGCCACCAGCAGAGATTTAGCTGAGACCCAGTACTTC
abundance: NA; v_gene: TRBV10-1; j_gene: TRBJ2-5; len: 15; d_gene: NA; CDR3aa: CASSDGSGTRETQYF; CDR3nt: TGCGCCAGCAGTGATGGGTCGGGTACGCGGGAGACCCAGTACTTC
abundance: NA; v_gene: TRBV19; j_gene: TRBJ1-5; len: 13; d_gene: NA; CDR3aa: CASSKTGNQPQHF; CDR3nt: TGTGCCAGTAGTAAGACAGGCAATCAGCCCCAGCATTTT
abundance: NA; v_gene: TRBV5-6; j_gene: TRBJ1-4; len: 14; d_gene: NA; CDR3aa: CASSLASANEKLFF; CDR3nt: TGTGCCAGCAGCTTGGCTTCCGCGAACGAAAAACTGTTTTTT
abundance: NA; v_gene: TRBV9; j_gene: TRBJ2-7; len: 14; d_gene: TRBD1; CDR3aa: CASSLGTGSYEQYF; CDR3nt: TGTGCCAGCAGCCTGGGGACAGGGAGCTACGAGCAGTACTTC
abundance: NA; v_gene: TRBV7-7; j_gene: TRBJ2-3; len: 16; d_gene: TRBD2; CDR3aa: CASSLGASGTTDTQYF; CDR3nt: TGTGCCAGCAGCTTAGGGGCTAGCGGGACCACAGATACGCAGTATTTT
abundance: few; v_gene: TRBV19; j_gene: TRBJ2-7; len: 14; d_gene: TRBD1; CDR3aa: CASSTRDRTKEQYF; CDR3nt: TGTGCCAGTAGTACGCGGGACAGGACCAAGGAGCAGTACTTC
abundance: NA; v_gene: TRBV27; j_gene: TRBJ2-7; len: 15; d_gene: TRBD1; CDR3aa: CASSPLGDSQVEQYF; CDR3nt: TGTGCCAGCAGTCCCCTTGGGGACAGCCAAGTGGAGCAGTACTTC
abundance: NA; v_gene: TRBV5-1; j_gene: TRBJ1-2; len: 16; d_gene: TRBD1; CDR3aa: CASSLLRTGEGYGYTF; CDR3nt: TGCGCCAGCAGCTTGTTAAGGACAGGGGAGGGCTATGGCTACACCTTC
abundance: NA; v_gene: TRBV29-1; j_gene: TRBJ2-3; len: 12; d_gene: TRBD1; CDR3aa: CSVVGDRATQYF; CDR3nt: TGCAGCGTTGTGGGTGACAGGGCCACACAGTATTTT
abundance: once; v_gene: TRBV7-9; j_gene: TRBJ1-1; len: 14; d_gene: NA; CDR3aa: CASSLGEQGTEAFF; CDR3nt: TGTGCCAGCAGCTTAGGGGAACAGGGAACTGAAGCTTTCTTT
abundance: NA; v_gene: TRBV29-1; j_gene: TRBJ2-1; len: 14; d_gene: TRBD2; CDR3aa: CSVVSRGGPHEQFF; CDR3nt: TGCAGCGTTGTTTCACGGGGGGGCCCCCATGAGCAGTTCTTC
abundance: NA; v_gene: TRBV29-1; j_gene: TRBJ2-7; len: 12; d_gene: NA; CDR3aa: CSVQQTLYEQYF; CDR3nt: TGCAGCGTCCAACAGACCCTTTATGAGCAGTACTTC
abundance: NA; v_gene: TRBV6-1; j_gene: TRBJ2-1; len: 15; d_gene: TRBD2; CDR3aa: CASSELAGGRNEQFF; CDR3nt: TGTGCCAGCAGTGAACTAGCGGGAGGTCGGAATGAGCAGTTCTTC
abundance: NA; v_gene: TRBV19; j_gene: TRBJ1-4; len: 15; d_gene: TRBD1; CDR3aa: CASSGRDRLNEKLFF; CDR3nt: TGTGCCAGTAGTGGAAGGGACAGGCTCAATGAAAAACTGTTTTTT
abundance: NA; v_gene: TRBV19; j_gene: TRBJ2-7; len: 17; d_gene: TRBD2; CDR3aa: CASSIDPLGLAGYEQYF; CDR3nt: TGTGCCAGTAGTATAGATCCCCTGGGACTAGCGGGCTACGAGCAGTACTTC
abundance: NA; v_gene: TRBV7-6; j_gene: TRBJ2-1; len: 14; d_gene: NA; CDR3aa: CASSLGGLKWKEFF; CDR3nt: TGTGCCAGCAGCTTAGGGGGACTCAAGTGGAAGGAGTTCTTC
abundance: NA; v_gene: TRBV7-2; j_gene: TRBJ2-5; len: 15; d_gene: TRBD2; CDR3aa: CASSLERGRGETQYF; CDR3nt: TGTGCCAGCAGCTTAGAGCGGGGCCGGGGGGAGACCCAGTACTTC
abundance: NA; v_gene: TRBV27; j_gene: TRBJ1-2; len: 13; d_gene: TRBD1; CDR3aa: CASSSQGGYGYTF; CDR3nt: TGTGCCAGCAGTTCCCAGGGGGGCTATGGCTACACCTTC
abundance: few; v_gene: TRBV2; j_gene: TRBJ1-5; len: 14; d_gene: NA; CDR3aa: CASSEANGNQPQHF; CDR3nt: TGTGCCAGCAGTGAAGCTAACGGGAATCAGCCCCAGCATTTT
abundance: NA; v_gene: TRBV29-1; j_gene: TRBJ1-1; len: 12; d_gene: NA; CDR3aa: CSVDINSFEAFF; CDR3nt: TGCAGCGTTGATATTAACTCCTTTGAAGCTTTCTTT
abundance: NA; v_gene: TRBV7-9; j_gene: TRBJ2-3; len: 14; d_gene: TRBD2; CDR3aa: CASRGGMIRDTQYF; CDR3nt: TGTGCCAGCCGGGGGGGGATGATACGGGATACGCAGTATTTT
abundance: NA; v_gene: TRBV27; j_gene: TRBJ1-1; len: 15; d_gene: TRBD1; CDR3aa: CASSPGRGLPSEAFF; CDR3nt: TGTGCCAGCAGCCCGGGCAGGGGGCTACCTTCTGAAGCTTTCTTT
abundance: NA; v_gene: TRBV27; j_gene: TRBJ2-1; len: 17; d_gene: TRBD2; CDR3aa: CASSRQSGTSGGNEQFF; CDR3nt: TGTGCCAGCAGCCGCCAATCCGGGACTAGCGGGGGAAATGAGCAGTTCTTC
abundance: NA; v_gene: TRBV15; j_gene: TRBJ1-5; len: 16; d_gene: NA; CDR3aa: CATSPVSGFGNQPQHF; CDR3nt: TGTGCCACCAGCCCGGTCAGCGGCTTTGGCAATCAGCCCCAGCATTTT
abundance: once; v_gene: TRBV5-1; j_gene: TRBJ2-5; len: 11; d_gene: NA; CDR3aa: CASSFSETQYF; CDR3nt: TGCGCCAGCAGCTTTAGCGAGACCCAGTACTTC
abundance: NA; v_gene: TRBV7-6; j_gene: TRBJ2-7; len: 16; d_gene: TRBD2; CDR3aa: CASVLSSGTRAYEQYF; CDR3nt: TGTGCCAGCGTGCTATCTAGCGGGACTCGCGCCTACGAGCAGTACTTC
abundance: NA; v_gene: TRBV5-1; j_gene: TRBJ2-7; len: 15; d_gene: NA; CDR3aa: CASSLGPTPPREQYF; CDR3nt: TGCGCCAGCAGCTTGGGTCCGACTCCTCCTCGGGAGCAGTACTTC
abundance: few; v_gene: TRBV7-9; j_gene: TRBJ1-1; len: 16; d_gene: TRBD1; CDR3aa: CASSFYMGTENTEAFF; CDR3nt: TGTGCCAGCAGCTTCTATATGGGGACAGAGAACACTGAAGCTTTCTTT
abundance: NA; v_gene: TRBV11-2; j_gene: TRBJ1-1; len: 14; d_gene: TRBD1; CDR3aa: CASSSTGVNTEAFF; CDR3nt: TGTGCCAGCAGCTCAACAGGGGTTAACACTGAAGCTTTCTTT
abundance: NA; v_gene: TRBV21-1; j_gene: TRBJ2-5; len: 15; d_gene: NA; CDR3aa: CASMEGGCYQETQYF; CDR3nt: TGTGCCAGCATGGAGGGTGGCTGTTACCAAGAGACCCAGTACTTC
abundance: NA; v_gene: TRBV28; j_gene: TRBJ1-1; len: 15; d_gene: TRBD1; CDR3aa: CASTRIDRGGTEAFF; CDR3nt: TGTGCCAGCACGAGGATAGACAGGGGAGGGACTGAAGCTTTCTTT
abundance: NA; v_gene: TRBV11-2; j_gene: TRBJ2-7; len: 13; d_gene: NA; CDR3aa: CASSLNRPYEQYF; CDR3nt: TGTGCCAGCAGCTTAAACAGGCCCTACGAGCAGTACTTC